Following are 21 T cell receptor beta chains from one sample sequenced in a study of blood T cell repertoires in COVID-19. Assay used: immunoSEQ multiplex PCR; TCRdb lists only in-frame clones, some missing. The sample holds under 100,000 clones, approximately 89% seen once. Sequencing was performed on peripheral blood. These TCRs come from a human donor in a cohort sampled during active COVID-19.

This chain connects TRBV6-2 or TRBV6-3 to TRBJ2-7; 9 nucleotides line up with TRBD1. V lost 6 bases, J lost 5 bases, and 14 bases stayed unmatched. The CDR3 is 16 amino acids. Germline values: CDR1 MNHEY, CDR2 SVGEGT. CDR3 sequence reads: CASSERDRALPDEQYF. The CDR3 nucleotides are TGTGCCAGCAGCGAACGGGACAGGGCCCTTCCGGACGAGCAGTACTTC.

This clone was seen a few times. This sequence joins TRBV5-1 and TRBJ2-2, with 7 bases lining up with TRBD1. V lost 3 bases, J lost 4 bases, and 15 bases stayed unmatched. The CDR3 extends over 18 amino acids. Germline V gene lookup returns CDR1 SGHRS and CDR2 YFSETQ. The CDR3 DNA sequence: TGCGCCAGCAGCTCGATTGGACAGGCGCGTGCGAGCACCGGGGAGCTGTTTTTT. Residues: CASSSIGQARASTGELFF.

The sample holds one count of this clone. V and J are TRBV14 and TRBJ1-1, with 10 bases that match TRBD1. The trim removed 4 bases at V and 4 bases at J, leaving 24 bases unmatched. The V gene's germline CDR1 is SGHDN and CDR2 FVKESK. This CDR3 has 21 amino acids. The CDR3 bases are TGTGCCAGCAGCCTTACCGACAGGGGGCGTAGAAGGAAGGTATCGGGCACTGAAGCTTTCTTT. Translated: CASSLTDRGRRRKVSGTEAFF.

This chain links TRBV5-1 with TRBJ2-7; 7 nucleotides align to TRBD1. The germline CDR1 and CDR2 sequences are SGHRS and YFSETQ. The CDR3 has 15 amino acids. V shed 5 bases and J 7 bases; nucleotides not matched to a gene: 15. The CDR3 DNA reads as TGCGCCAGCAGACTATTCAGGGGGACCACGGGGGAGCAGTACTTC. Protein product: CASRLFRGTTGEQYF.

The chain carries TRBV6-5 and TRBJ2-2; a possible D gene is TRBD1 (5 bases). With 8 bases removed from V and 6 bases from J, the gap between germline ends came to 19 bases. The CDR3 totals 15 residues. Germline CDR1 reads MNHEY; CDR2 reads SVGAGI. Here the CDR3 DNA reads TGTGCCAGCGCACCGAGCTTGGCAGGGTCCGGGGAGCTGTTTTTT. This gives the protein CASAPSLAGSGELFF.

This sequence joins TRBV6-5 and TRBJ1-4, with TRBD1 matching 8 bases. V lost 6 bases and J lost 11; bases outside the gene matches: 11. This CDR3 spans 14 amino acids. Germline CDR1 MNHEY, CDR2 SVGAGI. The DNA of the CDR3 is TGTGCCAGCAGAACGGACAGGGTTGGACCCAAACTGTTTTTT. It yields the protein CASRTDRVGPKLFF.

The CDR3 region has the DNA TGCGCCAGCAGCCAACCCGGGACAACCTACGAGCAGTACTTC. As protein: CASSQPGTTYEQYF. The chain links TRBV4-1 to TRBJ2-7, with D maybe TRBD1 (6 bases). Germline V gives CDR1 MGHRA, CDR2 YSYEKL. The CDR3 spans 14 residues. The V end lost 2 bases, the J end lost 2 bases, and 10 bases lay between the germline ends.

J is TRBJ1-1 and V is TRBV3-1 (or the pseudogene TRBV3-2); D is unclear. Between the trimmed V and J ends, which lost 1 base and 1 base, there was a span of 7 bases. CDR1 and CDR2 (germline): LGHDT, YNNKEL (reference sequence). CDR3 length: 14 residues. The CDR3 DNA is TGTGCCAGCAGCCAAGGCGGCGGGAACACTGAAGCTTTCTTT. The encoded protein is CASSQGGGNTEAFF.

The chain employs TRBV19 and TRBJ1-3, with 7 bases identical to TRBD1. CDR1 is LNHDA, CDR2 SQIVND, per germline (reference sequence). This CDR3 comprises 14 residues. V was clipped by 6 bases and J by 3 bases; unmatched bases: 5. The CDR3 protein is CASSDRENGNTIYF. CDR3 DNA: TGTGCCAGTAGCGACAGGGAGAATGGAAACACCATATATTTT.

The rearrangement uses TRBV12-3 or TRBV12-4 and TRBJ2-5; D call uncertain. V dropped 6 bases and J dropped 1 base, with 9 bases sitting between them. The CDR3 is 13 residues long. The CDR3 loop is CASSSITQETQYF. The CDR3 coding sequence is TGTGCCAGCAGCTCTATTACCCAAGAGACCCAGTACTTC.

Sample share makes this clone medium-sized. V gene TRBV4-3 combines with J gene TRBJ2-7; D might be TRBD2 (5 bases). Trimming cost V 0 bases and J 3 bases, with 9 bases left between them. Germline V CDR1 and CDR2: LGHNA, YSLEER. CDR3 length: 14 residues. Here the CDR3 DNA reads TGCGCCAGCAGCCAAGATCGGGCGGGCTACGAGCAGTACTTC. Its protein product is CASSQDRAGYEQYF.

The gene calls are TRBV6-2 or TRBV6-3 and TRBJ2-4, with 14 bases aligning to TRBD2. J gave up 3 bases and V 4 bases, and 8 bases lay outside the gene matches. Per the germline V gene, CDR1 is MNHEY and CDR2 is SVGEGT. The CDR3 loop spans 18 amino acids. The CDR3 protein is CASSSTSGGAALKNIQYF. CDR3 coding DNA: TGTGCCAGCAGTTCGACTAGCGGGGGGGCCGCTCTCAAAAACATTCAGTACTTC.

This clone came up once. The gene calls are TRBV5-1 and TRBJ2-7, with D maybe TRBD2 (6 bases). Trimming cost V 0 bases and J 2 bases, with 12 bases left between them. Germline CDR1 reads SGHRS; CDR2 reads YFSETQ. This CDR3 is built from 15 residues. The CDR3 region has the DNA TGCGCCAGCAGCTTGGGCGGGGAAAAAACCTACGAGCAGTACTTC. As protein: CASSLGGEKTYEQYF.

The rearrangement uses TRBV28 and TRBJ1-1; D gene unclear. This CDR3 region has 13 residues. Germline loops: CDR1 MDHEN, CDR2 SYDVKM. The V and J ends lost 6 bases and 1 base respectively, with 9 bases between them. CDR3 sequence reads: CASSFNRNTEAFF. Written as DNA, the CDR3 is TGTGCCAGCAGCTTCAATAGGAACACTGAAGCTTTCTTT.

The chain links TRBV11-3 to TRBJ2-1; TRBD2 agrees at 9 bases. With 0 bases clipped from V and 7 bases from J, the junction kept 10 bases outside the gene matches. The CDR3 is 17 residues long. The germline gives CDR1 SGHNT, CDR2 YENEEA. CDR3 in DNA: TGTGCCAGCAGCTTAGATGTTGCGGCGGGGGGGTGGAATGAGCAGTTCTTC. Amino acid sequence: CASSLDVAAGGWNEQFF.

This clone was detected once. This chain links TRBV6-2 or TRBV6-3 with TRBJ2-5; 13 positions match TRBD2. After removal of 2 bases from V and 3 bases from J, the junction contained 6 bases not matched to a gene. CDR3 size: 17 residues. Per the germline V gene, CDR1 is MNHEY and CDR2 is SVGEGT. The CDR3 region is CASSYERGLAGKETQYF. The CDR3, as DNA: TGTGCCAGCAGTTACGAAAGGGGACTAGCGGGGAAAGAGACCCAGTACTTC.

The chain uses TRBV11-2 and TRBJ2-7; 7 bases match TRBD1. Germline V gene lookup returns CDR1 SGHAT and CDR2 FQNNGV. The CDR3 extends over 15 amino acids. The J segment lost 1 base and the V segment lost 0 bases, leaving 3 bases of the junction unmatched. Written as DNA, the CDR3 is TGTGCCAGCAGCTTAGAGGCAGGGGGATCCTACGAGCAGTACTTC. Encoded protein: CASSLEAGGSYEQYF.

The V and J genes are TRBV5-6 and TRBJ1-1; D not resolved. The CDR3 is 13 amino acids. The ends were cut back, 2 bases at V and 1 base at J, with 6 bases in the middle. Germline values: CDR1 SGHDT, CDR2 YYEEEE. The CDR3 sequence is CASSLGGNTEAFF. Here the CDR3 DNA reads TGTGCCAGCAGCTTAGGCGGGAACACTGAAGCTTTCTTT.

The genes are TRBV19 and TRBJ2-1; 9 bases map to TRBD2. V trimming: 4 bases; J trimming: 15 bases; junction bases outside the gene matches: 16. Germline CDR1 LNHDA, CDR2 SQIVND (reference sequence). The length of the CDR3 is 15 residues. CDR3 bases: TGTGCCAGTAGTACCCTCGGTGGCGGGGGGGCCGTTGCGTTCTTC. Translated, it gives CASSTLGGGGAVAFF.

V is TRBV5-4 and J is TRBJ2-5; D remains unclear. CDR1 is SGHNT and CDR2 is YYREEE in the germline V gene (reference sequence). CDR3 size: 13 residues. Trimming shortened V by 3 bases and J by 2 bases, and 8 bases separated the two germline ends. The CDR3 loop reads CASSSAVQETQYF. CDR3 coding DNA: TGTGCCAGCAGCTCCGCGGTGCAAGAGACCCAGTACTTC.

This sequence joins TRBV18 and TRBJ1-5; D unclear. CDR3 size: 17 residues. Looked up from germline, CDR1 is KGHSH and CDR2 is LQKENI. The ends were cut back, 3 bases at V and 3 bases at J, with 18 bases in the middle. The CDR3 spells CASSPGGEGLDNQPQHF. CDR3 bases: TGTGCCAGCTCACCTGGCGGGGAAGGGTTAGACAATCAGCCCCAGCATTTT.